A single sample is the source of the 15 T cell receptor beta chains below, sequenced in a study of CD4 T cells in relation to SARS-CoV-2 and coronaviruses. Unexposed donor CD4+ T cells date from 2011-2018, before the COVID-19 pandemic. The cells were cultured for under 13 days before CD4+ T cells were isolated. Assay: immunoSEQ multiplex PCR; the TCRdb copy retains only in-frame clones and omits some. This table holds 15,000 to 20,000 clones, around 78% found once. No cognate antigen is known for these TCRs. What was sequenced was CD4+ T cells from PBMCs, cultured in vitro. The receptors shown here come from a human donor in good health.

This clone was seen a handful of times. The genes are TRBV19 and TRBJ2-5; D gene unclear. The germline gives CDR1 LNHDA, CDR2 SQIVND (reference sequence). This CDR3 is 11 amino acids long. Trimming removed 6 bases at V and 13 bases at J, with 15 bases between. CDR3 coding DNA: TGTGCCAGTAGATTGGCAGGCCGTCTGTACTTC. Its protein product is CASRLAGRLYF. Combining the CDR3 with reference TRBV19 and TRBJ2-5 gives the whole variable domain DGGITQSPKYLFRKEGQNVTLSCEQNLNHDAMYWYRQDPGQGLRLIYYSQIVNDFQKGDIAEGYSVSREKKESFPLTVTSAQKNPTAFYLCASRLAGRLYFGPGTRLLVL.

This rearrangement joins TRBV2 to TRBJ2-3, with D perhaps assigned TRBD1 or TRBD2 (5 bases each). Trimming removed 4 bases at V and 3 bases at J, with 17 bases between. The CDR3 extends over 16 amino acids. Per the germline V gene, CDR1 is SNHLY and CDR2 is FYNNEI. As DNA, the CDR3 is TGTGCCAGCAGTGCTGGGGGTCTGGGGTGGACAGATACGCAGTATTTT. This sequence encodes CASSAGGLGWTDTQYF.

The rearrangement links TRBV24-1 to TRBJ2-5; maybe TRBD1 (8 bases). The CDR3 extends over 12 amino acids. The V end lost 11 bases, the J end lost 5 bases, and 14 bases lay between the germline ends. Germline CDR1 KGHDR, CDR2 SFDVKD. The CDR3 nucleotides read TGTGCCATCGGACAGGGAGGGGAGACCCAGTACTTC. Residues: CAIGQGGETQYF.

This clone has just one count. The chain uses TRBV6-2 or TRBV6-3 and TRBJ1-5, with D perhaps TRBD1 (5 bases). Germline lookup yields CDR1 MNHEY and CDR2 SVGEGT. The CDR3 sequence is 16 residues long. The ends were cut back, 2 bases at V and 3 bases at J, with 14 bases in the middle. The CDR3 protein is CASSYTGHRDNQPQHF. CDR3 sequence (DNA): TGTGCCAGCAGTTACACGGGGCACCGTGACAATCAGCCCCAGCATTTT.

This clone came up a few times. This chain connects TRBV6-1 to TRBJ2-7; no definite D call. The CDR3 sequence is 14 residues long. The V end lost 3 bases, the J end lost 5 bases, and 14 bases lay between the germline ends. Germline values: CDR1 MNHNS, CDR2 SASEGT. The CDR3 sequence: CASSDRWARDEQYF. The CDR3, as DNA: TGTGCCAGCAGTGACCGTTGGGCCCGGGACGAGCAGTACTTC.

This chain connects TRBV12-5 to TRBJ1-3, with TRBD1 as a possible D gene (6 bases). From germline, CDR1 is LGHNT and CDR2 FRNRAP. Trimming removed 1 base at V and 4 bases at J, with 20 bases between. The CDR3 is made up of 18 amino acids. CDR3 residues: CASGLDPHSRGTGNTIYF. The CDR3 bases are TGTGCTAGTGGTTTGGATCCCCACTCCAGGGGTACCGGAAACACCATATATTTT. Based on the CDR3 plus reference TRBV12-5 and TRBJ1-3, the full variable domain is DARVTQTPRHKVTEMGQEVTMRCQPILGHNTVFWYRQTMMQGLELLAYFRNRAPLDDSGMPKDRFSAEMPDATLATLKIQPSEPRDSAVYFCASGLDPHSRGTGNTIYFGEGSWLTVV.

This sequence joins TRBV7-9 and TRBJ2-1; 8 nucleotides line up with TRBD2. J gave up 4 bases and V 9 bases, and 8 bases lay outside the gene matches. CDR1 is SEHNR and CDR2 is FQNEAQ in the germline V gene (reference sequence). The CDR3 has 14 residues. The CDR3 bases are TGTGCCAGTCAAATAGCGGGGCAGTACAATGAGCAGTTCTTC. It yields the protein CASQIAGQYNEQFF.

The CDR3 DNA sequence: TGTGCCAGCTCACTCGACGAGGGGTTCCTCCAAGAGACCCAGTACTTC. Translated, it gives CASSLDEGFLQETQYF. This sequence joins TRBV18 and TRBJ2-5; tentatively, D is TRBD1 or TRBD2 (5 bases each). The CDR3 extends over 16 amino acids. Germline V CDR1 and CDR2: KGHSH, LQKENI. V lost 4 bases and J lost 1, with 16 bases in between. The variable domain in full, with the rest retrieved from reference TRBV18 and TRBJ2-5, is NAGVMQNPRHLVRRRGQEARLRCSPMKGHSHVYWYRQLPEEGLKFMVYLQKENIIDESGMPKERFSAEFPKEGPSILRIQQVVRGDSAAYFCASSLDEGFLQETQYFGPGTRLLVL.

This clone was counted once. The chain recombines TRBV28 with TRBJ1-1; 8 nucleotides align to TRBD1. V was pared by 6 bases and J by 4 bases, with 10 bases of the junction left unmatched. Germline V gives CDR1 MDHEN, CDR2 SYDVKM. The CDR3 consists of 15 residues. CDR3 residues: CASSETSTGGTEAFF. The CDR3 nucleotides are TGTGCCAGCAGCGAAACATCCACAGGGGGCACTGAAGCTTTCTTT.

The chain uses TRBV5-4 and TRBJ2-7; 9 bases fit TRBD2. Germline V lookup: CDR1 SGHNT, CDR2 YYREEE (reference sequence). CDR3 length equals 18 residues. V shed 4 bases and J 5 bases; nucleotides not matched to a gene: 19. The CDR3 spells CASSGIGSSGSRAHEQYF. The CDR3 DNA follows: TGTGCCAGCAGCGGAATTGGCAGTAGCGGGAGTCGGGCTCACGAGCAGTACTTC.

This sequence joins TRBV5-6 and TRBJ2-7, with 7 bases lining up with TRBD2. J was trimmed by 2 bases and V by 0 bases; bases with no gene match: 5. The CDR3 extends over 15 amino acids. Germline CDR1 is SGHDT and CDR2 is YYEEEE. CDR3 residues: CASSLAGGRAYEQYF. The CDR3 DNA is TGTGCCAGCAGCTTGGCCGGTGGGAGGGCCTACGAGCAGTACTTC.

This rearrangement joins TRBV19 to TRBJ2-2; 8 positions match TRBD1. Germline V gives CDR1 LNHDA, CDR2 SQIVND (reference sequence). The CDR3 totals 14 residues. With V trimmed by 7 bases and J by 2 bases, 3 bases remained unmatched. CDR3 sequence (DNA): TGTGCCAGTACCGACAGGGGCAACACCGGGGAGCTGTTTTTT. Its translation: CASTDRGNTGELFF.

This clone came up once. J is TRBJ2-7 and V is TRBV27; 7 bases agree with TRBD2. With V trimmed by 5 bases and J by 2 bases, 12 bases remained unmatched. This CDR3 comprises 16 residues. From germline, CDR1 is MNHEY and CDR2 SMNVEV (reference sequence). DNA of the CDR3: TGTGCCAGCAGTGCACGACTAGCCCATTTGCCCTACGAGCAGTACTTC. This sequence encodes CASSARLAHLPYEQYF.

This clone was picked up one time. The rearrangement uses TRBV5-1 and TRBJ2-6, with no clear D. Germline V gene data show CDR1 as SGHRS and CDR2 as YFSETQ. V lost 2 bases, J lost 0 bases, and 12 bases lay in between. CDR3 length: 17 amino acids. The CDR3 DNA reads TGCGCCAGCAGCTTAGGGCAGAGAGCCTCTGGGGCCAACGTCCTGACTTTC. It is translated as CASSLGQRASGANVLTF. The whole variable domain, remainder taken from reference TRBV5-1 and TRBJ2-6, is KAGVTQTPRYLIKTRGQQVTLSCSPISGHRSVSWYQQTPGQGLQFLFEYFSETQRNKGNFPGRFSGRQFSNSRSEMNVSTLELGDSALYLCASSLGQRASGANVLTFGAGSRLTVL.

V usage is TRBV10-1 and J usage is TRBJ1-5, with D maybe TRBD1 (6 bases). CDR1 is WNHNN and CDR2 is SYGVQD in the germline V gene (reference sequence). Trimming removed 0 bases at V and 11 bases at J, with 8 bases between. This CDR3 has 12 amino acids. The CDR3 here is CASSESSGAQHF. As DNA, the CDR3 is TGCGCCAGCAGTGAGTCTTCAGGGGCCCAGCATTTT.